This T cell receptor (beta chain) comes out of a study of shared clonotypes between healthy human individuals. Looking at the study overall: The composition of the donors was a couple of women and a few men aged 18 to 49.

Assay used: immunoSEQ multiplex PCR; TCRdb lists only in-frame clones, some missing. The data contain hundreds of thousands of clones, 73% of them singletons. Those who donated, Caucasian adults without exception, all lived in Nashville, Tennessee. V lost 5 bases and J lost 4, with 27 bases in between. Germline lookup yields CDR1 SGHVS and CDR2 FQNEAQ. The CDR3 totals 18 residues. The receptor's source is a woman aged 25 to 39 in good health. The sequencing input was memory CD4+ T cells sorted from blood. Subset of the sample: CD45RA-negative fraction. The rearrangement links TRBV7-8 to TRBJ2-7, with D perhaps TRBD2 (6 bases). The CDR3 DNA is TGTGCCAGCAGCCCCCGAGGCAGGGACCGGGAGCCCCTTTACGAGCAGTACTTC. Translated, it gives CASSPRGRDREPLYEQYF.